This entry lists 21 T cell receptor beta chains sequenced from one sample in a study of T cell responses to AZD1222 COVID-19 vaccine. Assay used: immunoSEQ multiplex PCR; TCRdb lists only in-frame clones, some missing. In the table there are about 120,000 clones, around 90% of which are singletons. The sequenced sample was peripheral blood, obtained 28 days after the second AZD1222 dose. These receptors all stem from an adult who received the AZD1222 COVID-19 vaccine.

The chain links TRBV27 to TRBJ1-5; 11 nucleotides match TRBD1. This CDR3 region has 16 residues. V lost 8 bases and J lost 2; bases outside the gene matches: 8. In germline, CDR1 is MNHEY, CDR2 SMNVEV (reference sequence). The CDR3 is CASSGQGGLGNQPQHF. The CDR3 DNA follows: TGTGCCAGCTCGGGACAGGGGGGACTCGGCAATCAGCCCCAGCATTTT.

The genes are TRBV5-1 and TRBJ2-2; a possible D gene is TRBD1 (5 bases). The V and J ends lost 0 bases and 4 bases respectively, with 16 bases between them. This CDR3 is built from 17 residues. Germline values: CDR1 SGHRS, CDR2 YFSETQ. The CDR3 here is CASSLAGPGMGTGELFF. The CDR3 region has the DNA TGCGCCAGCAGCTTGGCAGGGCCAGGGATGGGCACCGGGGAGCTGTTTTTT. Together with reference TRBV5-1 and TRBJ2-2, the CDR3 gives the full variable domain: KAGVTQTPRYLIKTRGQQVTLSCSPISGHRSVSWYQQTPGQGLQFLFEYFSETQRNKGNFPGRFSGRQFSNSRSEMNVSTLELGDSALYLCASSLAGPGMGTGELFFGEGSRLTVL.

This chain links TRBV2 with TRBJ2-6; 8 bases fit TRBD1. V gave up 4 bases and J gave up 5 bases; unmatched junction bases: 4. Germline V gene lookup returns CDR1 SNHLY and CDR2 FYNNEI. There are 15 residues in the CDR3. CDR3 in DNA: TGTGCCAGCAGTGCTGACAGGGGCTGGGCCAACGTCCTGACTTTC. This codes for CASSADRGWANVLTF. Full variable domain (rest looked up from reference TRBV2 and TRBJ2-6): EPEVTQTPSHQVTQMGQEVILRCVPISNHLYFYWYRQILGQKVEFLVSFYNNEISEKSEIFDDQFSVERPDGSNFTLKIRSTKLEDSAMYFCASSADRGWANVLTFGAGSRLTVL.

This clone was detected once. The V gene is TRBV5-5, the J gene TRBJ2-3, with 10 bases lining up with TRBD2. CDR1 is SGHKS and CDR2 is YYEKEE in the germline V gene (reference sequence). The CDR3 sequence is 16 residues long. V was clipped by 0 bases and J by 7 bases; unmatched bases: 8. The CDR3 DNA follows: TGTGCCAGCAGCTTGGAGCGGGGGGGCGTCCTATATACGCAGTATTTT. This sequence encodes CASSLERGGVLYTQYF. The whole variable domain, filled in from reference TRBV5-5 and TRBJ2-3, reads DAGVTQSPTHLIKTRGQQVTLRCSPISGHKSVSWYQQVLGQGPQFIFQYYEKEERGRGNFPDRFSARQFPNYSSELNVNALLLGDSALYLCASSLERGGVLYTQYFGPGTRLTVL.

The DNA for the CDR3 is TGCGCCAGCAGTCCGAAGGGGGCGCGAACCGGGGAGCTGTTTTTT. Protein product: CASSPKGARTGELFF. The chain carries TRBV4-3 and TRBJ2-2, with TRBD1 matching over 7 bases. V shed 6 bases and J 5 bases; nucleotides not matched to a gene: 9. The CDR3 totals 15 residues. Germline lookup yields CDR1 LGHNA and CDR2 YSLEER.

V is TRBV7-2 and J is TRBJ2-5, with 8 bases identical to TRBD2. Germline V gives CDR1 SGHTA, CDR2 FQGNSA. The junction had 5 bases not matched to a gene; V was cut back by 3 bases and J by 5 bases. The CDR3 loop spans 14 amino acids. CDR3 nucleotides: TGTGCCAGCAGCTTGCTAGCGGGCGGGGAGACCCAGTACTTC. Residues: CASSLLAGGETQYF.

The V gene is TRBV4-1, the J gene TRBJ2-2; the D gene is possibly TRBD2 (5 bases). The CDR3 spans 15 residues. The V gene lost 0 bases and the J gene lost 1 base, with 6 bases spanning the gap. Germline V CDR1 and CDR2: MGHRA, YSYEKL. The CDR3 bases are TGCGCCAGCAGCCAAGAAACTAGGAACACCGGGGAGCTGTTTTTT. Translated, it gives CASSQETRNTGELFF.

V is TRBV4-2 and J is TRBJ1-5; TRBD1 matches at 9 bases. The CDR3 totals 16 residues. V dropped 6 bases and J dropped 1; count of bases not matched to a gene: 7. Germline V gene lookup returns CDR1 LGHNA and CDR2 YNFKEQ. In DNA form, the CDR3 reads TGTGCCAGCAGTCCGGGACAGGGTCGGAGCAATCAGCCCCAGCATTTT. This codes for CASSPGQGRSNQPQHF.

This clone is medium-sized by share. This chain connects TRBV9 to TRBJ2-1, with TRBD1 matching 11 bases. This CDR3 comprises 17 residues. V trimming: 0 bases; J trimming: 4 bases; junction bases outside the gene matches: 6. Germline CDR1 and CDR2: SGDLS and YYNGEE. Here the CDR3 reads CASSVAPGTGGYNEQFF. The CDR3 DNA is TGTGCCAGCAGCGTAGCCCCCGGGACAGGGGGATACAATGAGCAGTTCTTC.

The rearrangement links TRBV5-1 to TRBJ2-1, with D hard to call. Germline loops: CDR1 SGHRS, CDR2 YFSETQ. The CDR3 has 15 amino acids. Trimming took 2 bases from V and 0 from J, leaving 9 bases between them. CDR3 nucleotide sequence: TGCGCCAGCAGCTTCGGCGACGACTCCTACAATGAGCAGTTCTTC. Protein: CASSFGDDSYNEQFF.

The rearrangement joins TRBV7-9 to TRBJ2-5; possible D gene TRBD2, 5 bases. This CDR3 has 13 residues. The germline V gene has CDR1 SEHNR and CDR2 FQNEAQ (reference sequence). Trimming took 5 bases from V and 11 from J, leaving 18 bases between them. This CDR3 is CASSIVNPSGQYF. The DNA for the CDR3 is TGTGCCAGCAGCATAGTGAATCCCTCGGGGCAGTACTTC.

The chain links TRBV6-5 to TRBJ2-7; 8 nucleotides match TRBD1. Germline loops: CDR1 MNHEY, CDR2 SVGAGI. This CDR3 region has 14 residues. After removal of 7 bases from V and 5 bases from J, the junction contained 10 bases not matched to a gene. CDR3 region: CASILDRGSDEQYF. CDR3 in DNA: TGTGCCAGCATTCTCGACAGGGGATCGGACGAGCAGTACTTC.

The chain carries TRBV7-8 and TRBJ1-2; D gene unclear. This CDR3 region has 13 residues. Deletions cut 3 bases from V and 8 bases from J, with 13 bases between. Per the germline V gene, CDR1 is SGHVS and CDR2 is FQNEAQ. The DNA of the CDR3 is TGTGCCAGCAGCTTTGCACGAGCGAGGGGCTACACCTTC. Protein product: CASSFARARGYTF.

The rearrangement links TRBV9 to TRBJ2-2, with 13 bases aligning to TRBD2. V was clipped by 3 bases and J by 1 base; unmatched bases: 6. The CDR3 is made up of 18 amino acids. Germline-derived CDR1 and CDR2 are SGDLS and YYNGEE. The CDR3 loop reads CASSGGLAGPLNTGELFF. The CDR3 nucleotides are TGTGCCAGCAGCGGGGGACTAGCGGGGCCATTGAACACCGGGGAGCTGTTTTTT.

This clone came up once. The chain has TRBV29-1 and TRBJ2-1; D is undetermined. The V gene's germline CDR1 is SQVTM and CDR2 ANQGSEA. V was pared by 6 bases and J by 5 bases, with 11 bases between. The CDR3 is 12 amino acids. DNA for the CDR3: TGCAGCGTAAGCGCCCGCCACAATGAGCAGTTCTTC. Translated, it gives CSVSARHNEQFF.

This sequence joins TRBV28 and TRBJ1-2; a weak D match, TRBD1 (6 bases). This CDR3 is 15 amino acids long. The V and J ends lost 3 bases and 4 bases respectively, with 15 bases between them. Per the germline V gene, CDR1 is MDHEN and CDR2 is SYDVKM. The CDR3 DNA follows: TGTGCCAGCAGTTTCGGGGGGGTCAGGGGCTATGGCTACACCTTC. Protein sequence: CASSFGGVRGYGYTF.

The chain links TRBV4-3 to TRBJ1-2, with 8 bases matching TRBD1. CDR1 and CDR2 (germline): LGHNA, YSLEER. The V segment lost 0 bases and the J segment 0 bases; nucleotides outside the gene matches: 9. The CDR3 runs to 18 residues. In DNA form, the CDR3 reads TGCGCCAGCAGCCAAGATCTCGGCAGGGGGCTATCTAACTATGGCTACACCTTC. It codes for CASSQDLGRGLSNYGYTF.

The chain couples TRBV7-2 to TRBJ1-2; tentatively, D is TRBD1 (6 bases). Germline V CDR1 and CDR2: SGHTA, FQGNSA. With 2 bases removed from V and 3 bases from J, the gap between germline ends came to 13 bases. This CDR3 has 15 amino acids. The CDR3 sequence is CASSLNREVYYGYTF. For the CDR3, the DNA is TGTGCCAGCAGCTTAAACAGGGAGGTTTACTATGGCTACACCTTC. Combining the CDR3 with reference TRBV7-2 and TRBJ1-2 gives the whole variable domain GAGVSQSPSNKVTEKGKDVELRCDPISGHTALYWYRQSLGQGLEFLIYFQGNSAPDKSGLPSDRFSAERTGGSVSTLTIQRTQQEDSAVYLCASSLNREVYYGYTFGSGTRLTVV.

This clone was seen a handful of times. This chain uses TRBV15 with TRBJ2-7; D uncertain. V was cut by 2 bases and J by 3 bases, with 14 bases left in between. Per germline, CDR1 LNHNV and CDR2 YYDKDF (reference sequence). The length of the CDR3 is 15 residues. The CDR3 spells CATSRPDGPFYEQYF. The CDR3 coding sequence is TGTGCCACCAGCAGACCCGACGGACCTTTCTACGAGCAGTACTTC.

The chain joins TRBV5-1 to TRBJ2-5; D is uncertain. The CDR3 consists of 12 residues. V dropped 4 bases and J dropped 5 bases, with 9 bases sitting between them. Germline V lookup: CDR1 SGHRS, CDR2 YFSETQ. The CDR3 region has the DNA TGCGCCAGCAGCGCCGAGAGGGAGACCCAGTACTTC. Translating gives CASSAERETQYF.

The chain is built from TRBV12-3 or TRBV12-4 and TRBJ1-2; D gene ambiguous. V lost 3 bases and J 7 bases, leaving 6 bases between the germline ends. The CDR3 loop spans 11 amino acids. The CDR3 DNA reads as TGTGCCAGCAGTTTGTCCCGTGGCTACACCTTC. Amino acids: CASSLSRGYTF.